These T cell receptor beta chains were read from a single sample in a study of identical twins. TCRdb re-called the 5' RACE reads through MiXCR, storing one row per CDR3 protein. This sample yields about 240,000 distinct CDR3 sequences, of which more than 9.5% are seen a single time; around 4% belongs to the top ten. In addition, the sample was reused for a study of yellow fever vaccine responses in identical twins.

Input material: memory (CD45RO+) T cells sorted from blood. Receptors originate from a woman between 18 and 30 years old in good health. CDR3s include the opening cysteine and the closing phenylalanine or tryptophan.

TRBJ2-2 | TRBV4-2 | CASSQGLDTGELFF
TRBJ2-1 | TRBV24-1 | CATSDPSGSSYNEQFF
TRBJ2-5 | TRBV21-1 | CASRVPAQETQYF
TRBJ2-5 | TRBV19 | CASSIRGGETQYF
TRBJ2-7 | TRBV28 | CASSRDVKGQYF
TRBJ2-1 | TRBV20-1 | CSARSSSGSSYNEQFF
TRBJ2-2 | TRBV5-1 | CASSLNWNTNTGELFF
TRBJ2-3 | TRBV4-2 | CASRKNPGLAELRTDTQYF
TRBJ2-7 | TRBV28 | CASSLGGVKGYEQYF
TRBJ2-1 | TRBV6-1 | CAADSRNEQFF
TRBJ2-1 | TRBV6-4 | CASSDGQRDSYNEQFF
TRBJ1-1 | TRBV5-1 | CASSFAGVNTEAFF
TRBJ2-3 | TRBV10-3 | CAISESGDSSTDTQYF
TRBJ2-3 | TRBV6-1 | CASNQRLGVGLVADTQYF
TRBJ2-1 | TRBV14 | CASKRTLNDYDEQFF
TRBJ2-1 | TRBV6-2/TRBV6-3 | CASGTPGGRHNEQFF
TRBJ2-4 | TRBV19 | CASSSPGTSGRRENIQYF